These 8 T cell receptor beta chains came from one sample sequenced in a study of brain T cells in children with intractable seizures. Only in-frame clones appear in the TCRdb table, and some are missing; sequencing was by immunoSEQ multiplex PCR. Of more than 40,000 clones listed, 80% to 95% are singletons. Source: peripheral blood, taken at surgery. These receptors originate from a girl aged 2 to 10 with tuberous sclerosis and intractable seizures.

The V call is TRBV4-1, the J call TRBJ2-6, with no clear D. The V and J ends lost 6 bases and 0 bases respectively, with 15 bases between them. Germline assignment: CDR1 MGHRA and CDR2 YSYEKL. This CDR3 region has 17 residues. CDR3 amino acids: CASSSNSYVSGANVLTF. The CDR3 DNA is TGCGCCAGCAGTTCAAACAGCTACGTCTCTGGGGCCAACGTCCTGACTTTC.

This sequence joins TRBV12-5 and TRBJ1-5, with D possibly being TRBD1 (5 bases). This CDR3 is built from 13 residues. Germline V gene sequence: CDR1 LGHNT, CDR2 FRNRAP. V dropped 0 bases and J dropped 8 bases, with 8 bases sitting between them. The DNA of the CDR3 is TGTGCTAGTGGTTTGGTCAGGGAAAAGCCCCAGCATTTT. Translated, it gives CASGLVREKPQHF.

The V gene is TRBV6-6, the J gene TRBJ2-1; D is unresolved. V gave up 7 bases and J gave up 0 bases, with 13 bases separating them. CDR1 and CDR2 (germline): MNHNY, SVGAGI (reference sequence). CDR3 length equals 15 residues. This CDR3 is CASTPDSSSYNEQFF. The CDR3, as DNA: TGTGCCAGCACTCCAGACTCTAGCTCCTACAATGAGCAGTTCTTC.

The rearrangement uses TRBV4-1 and TRBJ2-6; D remains unclear. Per germline, CDR1 MGHRA and CDR2 YSYEKL. Trimming left V 1 base short and J 0 bases short, with 10 bases between. This CDR3 region has 17 residues. CDR3 sequence (DNA): TGCGCCAGCAGCCAAGCGCAGGCGAGCTCTGGGGCCAACGTCCTGACTTTC. Translated, it gives CASSQAQASSGANVLTF.

This clone was recorded a few times. The chain links TRBV15 to TRBJ2-7, with D perhaps matching TRBD1 (5 bases). Germline V lookup: CDR1 LNHNV, CDR2 YYDKDF (reference sequence). This CDR3 spans 16 amino acids. Trimming left V 5 bases short and J 3 bases short, with 20 bases between. In DNA form, the CDR3 reads TGTGCCACCAGCCCTCGACTTAAGGGGTGGGACTACGAGCAGTACGTC. It encodes CATSPRLKGWDYEQYV.

The chain joins TRBV24-1 to TRBJ2-3; no definite D call. The CDR3 consists of 10 residues. The V end lost 9 bases, the J end lost 5 bases, and 5 bases lay between the germline ends. CDR1 and CDR2 (germline): KGHDR, SFDVKD. CDR3 loop: CATGGDTQYF. The CDR3, as DNA: TGTGCCACCGGTGGAGATACGCAGTATTTT.

The chain has TRBV6-1 and TRBJ2-3, with TRBD2 matching 7 bases. V dropped 3 bases and J dropped 1; count of bases not matched to a gene: 7. Germline V gene data show CDR1 as MNHNS and CDR2 as SASEGT. The CDR3 has 16 residues. The DNA for the CDR3 is TGTGCCAGCAGTGATTGGAGCGGGGAGCGCACAGATACGCAGTATTTT. Its protein is CASSDWSGERTDTQYF.

The V and J genes are TRBV25-1 and TRBJ1-3, with 7 bases that match TRBD1. J lost 1 base, V lost 5 bases, and 11 bases had no gene match. The germline V gene encodes CDR1 MGHDK and CDR2 SYGVNS. The CDR3 covers 17 residues. The CDR3 nucleotides read TGTGCCAGCAGTCAATCCGGGACAGTTCTTTCTGGAAACACCATATATTTT. This translates into CASSQSGTVLSGNTIYF.